These 30 T cell receptor beta chains share one sample of origin, sequenced in a study of T cells expressing NK-cell markers. Reprocessing the 5' RACE reads, TCRdb reports a single entry for every CDR3 protein and omits DNA. The table lists 440,000 or so distinct CDR3 sequences. Source material: blood T cells: a sorted CD56 or NKG2C T cell subset, CD4+ or CD8+ T cells, or bulk PBMC T cells (not recorded which). These receptors came from a woman between 18 and 75 years old in good health.

The V and J genes are TRBV20-1 and TRBJ2-3; the TCRdb D gene call, TRBD1, has no DNA to confirm it. The CDR3 runs to 15 residues. Germline CDR1 DFQATT, CDR2 SNEGSKA (reference sequence). The CDR3 region is CSARAGIFSTDTQYF.

This chain links TRBV20-1 with TRBJ2-1. The CDR3 runs 15 residues. CDR1 is DFQATT and CDR2 is SNEGSKA in the germline V gene (reference sequence). This CDR3 is CSAREGGSPDNEQFF.

The J gene is TRBJ2-3, the V gene TRBV4-3; there is no DNA to check the TCRdb D call of TRBD1. This CDR3 spans 17 amino acids. Germline V gene lookup returns CDR1 LGHNA and CDR2 YSLEER. This CDR3 reads CASSQFSVTGGRDTQYF.

The CDR3 protein is CASSKGTPYNEQFF. V gene TRBV21-1 combines with J gene TRBJ2-1. TRBV21-1 is deemed a pseudogene. The length of the CDR3 is 14 residues.

The chain links TRBV15 to TRBJ2-2. The CDR3 loop spans 15 amino acids. The V gene's germline CDR1 is LNHNV and CDR2 YYDKDF (reference sequence). CDR3 in amino acids: CATSRDRINTGELFF.

The chain couples TRBV7-9 to TRBJ2-5; the D gene TCRdb calls, TRBD1, cannot be checked with no DNA. The CDR3 sequence is 13 residues long. Germline loops: CDR1 SEHNR, CDR2 FQNEAQ (reference sequence). The CDR3 here is CACSLRPGETQYF.

The chain employs TRBV5-1 and TRBJ2-5; TCRdb's D call of TRBD1 is untestable without DNA. The germline V gene has CDR1 SGHRS and CDR2 YFSETQ. The CDR3 is made up of 16 amino acids. The CDR3 is CASSLGLTPGQETQYF.

V gene TRBV27 combines with J gene TRBJ2-4. The CDR3 length is 12 residues. Germline values: CDR1 MNHEY, CDR2 SMNVEV (reference sequence). CDR3: CASSLPDHIQYF.

The V gene is TRBV20-1, the J gene TRBJ2-7; absent DNA, TCRdb's TRBD2 call cannot be checked. The germline gives CDR1 DFQATT, CDR2 SNEGSKA (reference sequence). The CDR3 is 13 residues long. The CDR3: CSAASGSFYEQYF.

The rearrangement links TRBV12-3 or TRBV12-4 to TRBJ2-1; the D gene TCRdb calls, TRBD2, cannot be checked with no DNA. There are 11 residues in the CDR3. CDR3: CASTTGVGQFF.

CDR3 amino acids: CASSPPDGNSGANVLTF. The chain employs TRBV5-5 and TRBJ2-6. In germline, CDR1 is SGHKS, CDR2 YYEKEE (reference sequence). The CDR3 sequence is 17 residues long.

The chain employs TRBV20-1 and TRBJ2-5. The CDR3 has 14 amino acids. Germline V gene lookup returns CDR1 DFQATT and CDR2 SNEGSKA (reference sequence). The CDR3 region is CSARWEGDQETQYF.

This chain links TRBV10-2 with TRBJ2-2. This CDR3 comprises 16 residues. Per germline, CDR1 WSHSY and CDR2 SAAADI. The CDR3 loop reads CASSTAAFVDPGELFF.

V is TRBV6-1 and J is TRBJ1-6. Germline values: CDR1 MNHNS, CDR2 SASEGT. The CDR3 contains 15 residues. This chain's CDR3 is CASSPAFASSSPLHF.

This rearrangement joins TRBV12-3 or TRBV12-4 to TRBJ2-7; TCRdb indicates TRBD1, and absent DNA this call remains unverified. This CDR3 has 15 amino acids. The CDR3 loop reads CASSLGLGQRYEQYF.

The rearrangement uses TRBV19 and TRBJ2-7; TCRdb reports TRBD1, a call that lacks DNA to check it against. CDR1 is LNHDA and CDR2 is SQIVND in the germline V gene (reference sequence). The length of the CDR3 is 15 residues. CDR3 residues: CASSPLGQGSYEQYF.

The rearrangement joins TRBV7-9 to TRBJ1-1; lacking DNA, the TRBD1 call made by TCRdb goes unchecked. The CDR3 loop spans 14 amino acids. The germline V gene has CDR1 SEHNR and CDR2 FQNEAQ (reference sequence). The CDR3 here is CASRPTGLNTEAFF.

The V gene is TRBV4-2, the J gene TRBJ2-2; TCRdb selects TRBD2, and the lack of DNA leaves this call unchecked. CDR3 length: 18 amino acids. Germline V gene lookup returns CDR1 LGHNA and CDR2 YNFKEQ. The CDR3 protein is CASSQDSPGSIATGELFF.

V gene TRBV5-1 combines with J gene TRBJ1-1; checking the TCRdb D call of TRBD1 is not possible without DNA. Looked up from germline, CDR1 is SGHRS and CDR2 is YFSETQ. The CDR3 totals 17 residues. The CDR3 loop reads CASSPGTGGLVNTEAFF.

J is TRBJ2-1 and V is TRBV18; the TRBD2 assignment by TCRdb is unverifiable without DNA. CDR1 and CDR2 from the germline V gene are KGHSH and LQKENI. This CDR3 is 16 amino acids long. The chain's CDR3 is CASSPGLARAANEQFF.

The chain uses TRBV5-1 and TRBJ1-5. The CDR3 spans 15 residues. Germline CDR1 is SGHRS and CDR2 is YFSETQ. CDR3 loop: CASSLGPSGNQPQHF.

The chain employs TRBV21-1 and TRBJ2-5; TCRdb returns TRBD1, unconfirmable since there is no DNA. TRBV21-1 counts as a pseudogene. The CDR3 is made up of 14 amino acids. Here the CDR3 reads CASPPAQGQETQYF.

This chain uses TRBV29-1 with TRBJ2-3; TCRdb calls TRBD1, which cannot be checked without DNA. CDR3 length: 13 amino acids. CDR1 and CDR2 (germline): SQVTM, ANQGSEA. CDR3 region: CSVAGRGTDTQYF.

The V gene is TRBV20-1, the J gene TRBJ2-7; the TRBD2 assignment by TCRdb is unverifiable without DNA. CDR1 is DFQATT, CDR2 SNEGSKA, per germline (reference sequence). The CDR3 spans 13 residues. The CDR3 is CSARASGSYEQYF.

The chain has TRBV28 and TRBJ2-1; TCRdb's D call, TRBD1, is unchecked because there is no DNA. CDR1 and CDR2 from the germline V gene are MDHEN and SYDVKM. The length of the CDR3 is 16 residues. CDR3 loop: CASTTPYTGGFNEQFF.

V gene TRBV12-3 or TRBV12-4 combines with J gene TRBJ2-3; TCRdb outputs TRBD2, but without DNA this stays unchecked. The CDR3 is 13 residues long. The CDR3 reads CASNTGDTDTQYF.

The chain employs TRBV19 and TRBJ2-1; the TRBD1 assignment by TCRdb is unverifiable without DNA. The CDR3 sequence is 12 residues long. The germline V gene encodes CDR1 LNHDA and CDR2 SQIVND (reference sequence). CDR3 protein: CASSIGGYEQFF.

This chain joins TRBV12-3 or TRBV12-4 and TRBJ2-3; TCRdb gives TRBD2 as the D gene, but with no DNA this cannot be confirmed. The CDR3 sequence is 16 residues long. The CDR3 sequence: CASKFRGSGGADTQYF.

This rearrangement joins TRBV7-9 to TRBJ2-3; TCRdb gives TRBD1 as the D gene, but with no DNA this cannot be confirmed. Germline V gene lookup returns CDR1 SEHNR and CDR2 FQNEAQ (reference sequence). This CDR3 has 12 residues. The CDR3 spells CASSLGPGTQYF.

The rearrangement joins TRBV10-2 to TRBJ2-3; no DNA is available, so the TRBD1 call from TCRdb remains unchecked. Germline lookup yields CDR1 WSHSY and CDR2 SAAADI. The CDR3 sequence is 15 residues long. The CDR3 region is CATQAQPGGADTQYF.